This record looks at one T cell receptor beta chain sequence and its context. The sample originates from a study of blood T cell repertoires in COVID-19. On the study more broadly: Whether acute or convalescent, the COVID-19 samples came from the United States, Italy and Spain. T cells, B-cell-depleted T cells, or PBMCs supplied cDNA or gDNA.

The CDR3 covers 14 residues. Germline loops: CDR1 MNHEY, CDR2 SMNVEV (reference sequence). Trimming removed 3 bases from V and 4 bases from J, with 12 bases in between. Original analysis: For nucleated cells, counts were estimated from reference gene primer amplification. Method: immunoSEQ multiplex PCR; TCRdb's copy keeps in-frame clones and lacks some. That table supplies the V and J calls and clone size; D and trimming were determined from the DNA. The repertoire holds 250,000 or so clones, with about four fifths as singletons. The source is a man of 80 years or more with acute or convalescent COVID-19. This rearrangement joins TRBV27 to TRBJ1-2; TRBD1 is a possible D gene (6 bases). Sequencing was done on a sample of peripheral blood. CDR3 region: CASSFRQGPYGYTF. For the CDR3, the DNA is TGTGCCAGCAGTTTTCGTCAGGGGCCCTATGGCTACACCTTC.